This TCR beta chain was documented in a study of T-cell reconstitution after alpha-beta-depleted transplantation in children. General study findings and limits: As was reported, about two months after transplant, alpha-beta T cells came from several hundred expanded graft clones. One year after transplant, T-cell counts and diversity came mostly from newly produced T cells. There were some patients whose high TCRbeta diversity at day 60 came from surviving recipient T cells and thymic progenitors.

The CDR3 covers 14 residues. Germline CDR1 reads MGHRA; CDR2 reads YSYEKL. This clonotype turned up a few times. The target antigen is unknown. A read error may produce the germline difference seen at one junction end. Construction of the TCRbeta library involved unique molecular identifiers. TCRdb reprocessed the PCR reads with MiXCR, giving one entry per CDR3 protein. This sample has approximately 500,000 distinct CDR3 sequences, with 10% to 13% found just once. The sample in question was PBMCs, obtained before TCRalphabeta/CD19-depleted stem cell transplant. The chain recombines TRBV4-1 with TRBJ2-1, with 10 bases lining up with TRBD2. This clonotype originated in a child aged 2-15 years with inherited bone marrow failure, due to receive a stem cell transplant. Here the CDR3 reads CASRPAGGPREHFF. As DNA, the CDR3 is TGCGCCAGCAGGCCAGCGGGAGGGCCCCGGGAGCATTTCTTC.